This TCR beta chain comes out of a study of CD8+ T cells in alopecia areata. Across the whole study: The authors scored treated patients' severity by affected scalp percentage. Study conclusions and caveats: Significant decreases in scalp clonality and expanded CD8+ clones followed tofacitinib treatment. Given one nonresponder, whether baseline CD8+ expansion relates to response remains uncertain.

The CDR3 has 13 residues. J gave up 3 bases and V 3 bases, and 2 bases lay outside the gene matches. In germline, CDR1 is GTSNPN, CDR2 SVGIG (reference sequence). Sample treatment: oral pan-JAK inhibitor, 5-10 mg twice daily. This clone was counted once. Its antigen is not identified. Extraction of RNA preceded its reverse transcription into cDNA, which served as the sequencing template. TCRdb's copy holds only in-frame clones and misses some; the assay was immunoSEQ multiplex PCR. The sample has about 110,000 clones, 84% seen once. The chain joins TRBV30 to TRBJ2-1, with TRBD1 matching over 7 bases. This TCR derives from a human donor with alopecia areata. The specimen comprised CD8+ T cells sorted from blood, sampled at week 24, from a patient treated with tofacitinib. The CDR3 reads CAWRGDSYNEQFF. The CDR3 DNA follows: TGTGCCTGGAGGGGGGACAGCTACAATGAGCAGTTCTTC.